This TCR beta chain was profiled in a study of blood T cell repertoires in COVID-19. Germline V lookup: CDR1 MRHNA, CDR2 SNTAGT. This CDR3 spans 14 amino acids. V dropped 6 bases and J dropped 0 bases, with 12 bases sitting between them. The protocol was immunoSEQ multiplex PCR, while the TCRdb copy is restricted to in-frame clones and leaves out a portion. The data show roughly 330,000 clones, 80% to 90% seen once. The chain combines TRBV6-4 with TRBJ2-7, with D possibly matching TRBD1 (6 bases). Sequencing input: PBMCs or T cells enriched from blood (not recorded which). The receptor's source is a young man who had recovered from COVID-19. The CDR3 DNA sequence: TGTGCCAGCAGGGACAGCCTAGACTCCTACGAGCAGTACTTC. This translates into CASRDSLDSYEQYF.